The clone carrying this TCR beta chain was observed at least ten times. Amplification of TCR beta CDR3 from genomic DNA used two-round multiplex PCR. Amplification in first-round PCR relied on primers specific to each TRBV and TRBJ gene. MiXCR was run by TCRdb on the multiplex PCR reads, yielding one entry per CDR3 protein. Altogether some 13,000 distinct CDR3 sequences are present, 30% to 40% being singletons, with the ten largest covering 41%. None of the patients had undergone chemotherapy or radiotherapy beforehand or had any other malignancy, and each showed node-negative status on CT and PET/CT. This record belongs to a study of prognosis after radiotherapy for stage I lung cancer. Study overall: In 15 or so patients the disease was a newly diagnosed primary stage I lung tumor, whereas about 5 had oligometastatic NSCLC following surgical resection of the primary tumor.

The V gene lost 6 bases and the J gene lost 1 base, with 12 bases spanning the gap. Germline V gene sequence: CDR1 ENHRY, CDR2 SYGVKD. The CDR3 length is 15 residues. The V and J genes are TRBV10-3 and TRBJ1-4, with D hard to call. This receptor was taken from a donor of 50 years or more with non-small cell lung cancer. The sequencing used PBMCs, collected before or after stereotactic body radiation therapy (not recorded which). CDR3 residues: CAIRRAGGTNEKLFF. CDR3 sequence (DNA): TGTGCCATCAGACGGGCAGGCGGAACTAATGAAAAACTGTTTTTT.